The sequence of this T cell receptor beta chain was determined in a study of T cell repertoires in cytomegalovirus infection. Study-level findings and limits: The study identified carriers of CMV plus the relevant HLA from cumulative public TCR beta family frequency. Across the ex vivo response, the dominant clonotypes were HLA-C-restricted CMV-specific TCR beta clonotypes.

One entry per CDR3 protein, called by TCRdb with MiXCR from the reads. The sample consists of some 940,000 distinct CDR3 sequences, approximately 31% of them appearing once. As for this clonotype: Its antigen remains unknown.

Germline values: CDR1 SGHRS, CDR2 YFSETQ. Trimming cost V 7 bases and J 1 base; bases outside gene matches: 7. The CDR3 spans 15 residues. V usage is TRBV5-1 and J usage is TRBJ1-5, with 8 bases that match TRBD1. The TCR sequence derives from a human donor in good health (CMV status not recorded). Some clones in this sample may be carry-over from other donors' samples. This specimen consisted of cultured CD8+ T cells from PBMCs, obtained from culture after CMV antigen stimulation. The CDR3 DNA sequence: TGCGCCAGCGTTACAGGGGGAGGGAGCAATCAGCCCCAGCATTTT. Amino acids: CASVTGGGSNQPQHF.